Listed below are T cell receptor beta chains from one sample, sequenced in a study of T cell changes during pregnancy in multiple sclerosis. TCRdb's copy holds only in-frame clones and misses some; the assay was immunoSEQ multiplex PCR. The sample includes tens of thousands of clones, about 90% seen only once; the top ten take more than 1.1%. This material consisted of peripheral blood, taken in the second trimester of pregnancy. These receptors were obtained from a female donor in good health, enrolled as a control in a pregnancy study. CDR3s include the opening cysteine and the closing phenylalanine or tryptophan. D genes are given only for firm matches. The size field is filled for only some rows; it gives once, few, many or a size class.

v_gene: TRBV28; abundance: NA; j_gene: TRBJ2-7; d_gene: NA; CDR3nt: TGTGCCAGCAGTCCCCACGGCTACGAGCAGTACTTC; CDR3aa: CASSPHGYEQYF
v_gene: TRBV28; abundance: NA; j_gene: TRBJ2-7; d_gene: TRBD1; CDR3nt: TGTGCCAGCAGTTGGACAGGGGACGAGCAGTACTTC; CDR3aa: CASSWTGDEQYF
v_gene: TRBV18; abundance: NA; j_gene: TRBJ2-1; d_gene: NA; CDR3nt: TGTGCCAGCCTGGCTAGCTCTTTGGATGAGCAGTTCTTC; CDR3aa: CASLASSLDEQFF
v_gene: TRBV2; abundance: once; j_gene: TRBJ2-7; d_gene: NA; CDR3nt: TGTGCCAGCACTGAATGGCAGATCTACGAGCAGTACTTC; CDR3aa: CASTEWQIYEQYF
v_gene: TRBV6-5; abundance: NA; j_gene: TRBJ1-2; d_gene: TRBD1; CDR3nt: TGTGCCAGCAGTTACTCCCGCACAGGGGGAGGCTATGGCTACACCTTC; CDR3aa: CASSYSRTGGGYGYTF
v_gene: TRBV19; abundance: NA; j_gene: TRBJ1-2; d_gene: NA; CDR3nt: TGTGCCAGTAGAGGCGGGGCCAACTATGGCTACACCTTC; CDR3aa: CASRGGANYGYTF
v_gene: TRBV10-1; abundance: NA; j_gene: TRBJ2-2; d_gene: NA; CDR3nt: TGCGCCAGCAGTGAGTTTGGGGGCAGCGGGGAGCTGTTTTTT; CDR3aa: CASSEFGGSGELFF
v_gene: TRBV12-5; abundance: few; j_gene: TRBJ1-5; d_gene: TRBD1; CDR3nt: TGTGCTAGTGGTTTGGTAAAATCGACAGGGTATGACCCTAATCAGCCCCAGCATTTT; CDR3aa: CASGLVKSTGYDPNQPQHF
v_gene: TRBV27; abundance: NA; j_gene: TRBJ1-4; d_gene: NA; CDR3nt: TGTGCCAGCAGTTCCCGCAGGGCTAATGAAAAACTGTTTTTT; CDR3aa: CASSSRRANEKLFF
v_gene: TRBV5-5; abundance: NA; j_gene: TRBJ2-3; d_gene: NA; CDR3nt: TGTGCCAGCAGCTTGAAGACTAGAGCTAGCACAGATACGCAGTATTTT; CDR3aa: CASSLKTRASTDTQYF
v_gene: TRBV28; abundance: once; j_gene: TRBJ2-1; d_gene: TRBD1; CDR3nt: TGTGCCAGCAGTCTCCGGGACAGGGCCTACAATGAGCAGTTCTTC; CDR3aa: CASSLRDRAYNEQFF
v_gene: TRBV28; abundance: NA; j_gene: TRBJ2-7; d_gene: TRBD1; CDR3nt: TGTGCCAGCAGTTCCCCCCATGGGGACAGGGGGAATTGGGGAGAGCAGTACTTC; CDR3aa: CASSSPHGDRGNWGEQYF
v_gene: TRBV11-2; abundance: NA; j_gene: TRBJ1-5; d_gene: NA; CDR3nt: TGTGCCAGCAGCTTAGTGAGGCATTCTCCCCAGCATTTT; CDR3aa: CASSLVRHSPQHF
v_gene: TRBV6-5; abundance: NA; j_gene: TRBJ2-6; d_gene: NA; CDR3nt: TGTGCCAGCAGTTACTCTGCCGGGTCGGGGGCCAACGTCCTGACTTTC; CDR3aa: CASSYSAGSGANVLTF
v_gene: TRBV13; abundance: NA; j_gene: TRBJ2-7; d_gene: TRBD2; CDR3nt: TGTGCCAGCAGCCCACCGGGACTAGCGGGCTGGAGCTCCTACGAGCAGTACTTC; CDR3aa: CASSPPGLAGWSSYEQYF
v_gene: TRBV19; abundance: NA; j_gene: TRBJ1-1; d_gene: NA; CDR3nt: TGTGCCAGTAGCCCCGATTTTGGAAGGGGGAACACTGAAGCTTTCTTT; CDR3aa: CASSPDFGRGNTEAFF
v_gene: TRBV5-1; abundance: NA; j_gene: TRBJ2-3; d_gene: NA; CDR3nt: TGCGCCAGCAGCTTGGGAATGGCAGGCACAGATACGCAGTATTTT; CDR3aa: CASSLGMAGTDTQYF
v_gene: TRBV6-5; abundance: NA; j_gene: TRBJ1-2; d_gene: NA; CDR3nt: TGTGCCAGCAGTTACTCGATAGGGGCTGGCTACACCTTC; CDR3aa: CASSYSIGAGYTF
v_gene: TRBV19; abundance: NA; j_gene: TRBJ2-1; d_gene: TRBD2; CDR3nt: TGTGCCAGTAGTGCCCAGCGGGATTACAATGAGCAGTTCTTC; CDR3aa: CASSAQRDYNEQFF
v_gene: TRBV7-9; abundance: NA; j_gene: TRBJ1-1; d_gene: TRBD1; CDR3nt: TGTGCCAGCAGCCCTTATAGGGGGCCGCCGAACACTGAAGCTTTCTTT; CDR3aa: CASSPYRGPPNTEAFF
v_gene: TRBV6-5; abundance: NA; j_gene: TRBJ2-1; d_gene: NA; CDR3nt: TGTGCCAGCAGTTACCGTCTGAGCAATGAGCAGTTCTTC; CDR3aa: CASSYRLSNEQFF
v_gene: TRBV7-2; abundance: NA; j_gene: TRBJ2-7; d_gene: TRBD2; CDR3nt: TGTGCCAGCAGCCCTCCTATGGCGGGAGTGTCGGACGAGCAGTACTTC; CDR3aa: CASSPPMAGVSDEQYF
v_gene: TRBV6-5; abundance: NA; j_gene: TRBJ1-2; d_gene: NA; CDR3nt: TGTGCCAGCAGATCCCATGGGGGGGCCGTGTATGGCTACACCTTC; CDR3aa: CASRSHGGAVYGYTF
v_gene: TRBV5-5; abundance: NA; j_gene: TRBJ2-5; d_gene: TRBD2; CDR3nt: TGTGCCAGCAGCTTCCGCGCTCCCGGGAGGGAGACCCAGTACTTC; CDR3aa: CASSFRAPGRETQYF
v_gene: TRBV5-4; abundance: NA; j_gene: TRBJ2-7; d_gene: TRBD1; CDR3nt: TGTGCCAGCAGCTCCAACCGGGACAGTTCAATTGAGCAGTACTTC; CDR3aa: CASSSNRDSSIEQYF
v_gene: TRBV10-3; abundance: NA; j_gene: TRBJ1-6; d_gene: NA; CDR3nt: TGTGCCATCAGCGGAACAGGTTATAATTCACCCCTCCACTTT; CDR3aa: CAISGTGYNSPLHF
v_gene: TRBV28; abundance: once; j_gene: TRBJ1-5; d_gene: TRBD1; CDR3nt: TGTGCCAGCAGTTTAGACAGGGCCTATAGCAATCAGCCCCAGCATTTT; CDR3aa: CASSLDRAYSNQPQHF
v_gene: TRBV4-1; abundance: once; j_gene: TRBJ1-4; d_gene: NA; CDR3nt: TGCGCCAGCAGCCGAGCGGGGGGTGAAAAACTGTTTTTT; CDR3aa: CASSRAGGEKLFF
v_gene: TRBV7-9; abundance: NA; j_gene: TRBJ2-2; d_gene: TRBD2; CDR3nt: TGTGCCAGCAGCTTCGGGGGGAGCACCGGGGAGCTGTTTTTT; CDR3aa: CASSFGGSTGELFF
v_gene: TRBV21-1; abundance: once; j_gene: TRBJ2-2; d_gene: NA; CDR3nt: TGTGCCAGCAGCAATGGCCCCCTAGCGGGGGCGCAGACCGGGGAGCTGTTTTTT; CDR3aa: CASSNGPLAGAQTGELFF
v_gene: TRBV28; abundance: NA; j_gene: TRBJ2-3; d_gene: TRBD2; CDR3nt: TGTGCCAGCAGCTCGGCCGTGAGCGGGACCGCCCCCACAGATACGCAGTATTTT; CDR3aa: CASSSAVSGTAPTDTQYF
v_gene: TRBV29-1; abundance: NA; j_gene: TRBJ2-1; d_gene: TRBD2; CDR3nt: TGCAGCGTTGAGGGTGGGCGGGAGGGCCGTCCCTACAATGAGCAGTTCTTC; CDR3aa: CSVEGGREGRPYNEQFF
v_gene: TRBV30; abundance: NA; j_gene: TRBJ1-5; d_gene: TRBD1; CDR3nt: TGTGCCTGGGGGAGACAGGGGGCGAATCAGCCCCAGCATTTT; CDR3aa: CAWGRQGANQPQHF
v_gene: TRBV10-3; abundance: NA; j_gene: TRBJ1-5; d_gene: NA; CDR3nt: TGTGCCATCACCGAGAGGAGCAATCAGCCCCAGCATTTT; CDR3aa: CAITERSNQPQHF
v_gene: TRBV19; abundance: NA; j_gene: TRBJ1-2; d_gene: NA; CDR3nt: TGTGCCAGTAACGCAGACAGAGTCTATGGCTACACCTTC; CDR3aa: CASNADRVYGYTF
v_gene: TRBV9; abundance: NA; j_gene: TRBJ2-7; d_gene: TRBD1; CDR3nt: TGTGCCAGCAGCGCTCGACAGGGGGCGGGGTACGAGCAGTACTTC; CDR3aa: CASSARQGAGYEQYF
v_gene: TRBV7-9; abundance: NA; j_gene: TRBJ2-7; d_gene: NA; CDR3nt: TGTGCCAGCAGCCGTAACTACGAGCAGTACTTC; CDR3aa: CASSRNYEQYF
v_gene: TRBV4-2; abundance: NA; j_gene: TRBJ2-1; d_gene: TRBD2; CDR3nt: TGTGCCAGCAGCCAACCTTCGGCGGGAGGGTACAATGAGCAGTTCTTC; CDR3aa: CASSQPSAGGYNEQFF
v_gene: TRBV19; abundance: NA; j_gene: TRBJ1-2; d_gene: NA; CDR3nt: TGTGCCAGTACCCTAGTCCCCCCCATGGCGGGGCTCTATGGCTACACCTTC; CDR3aa: CASTLVPPMAGLYGYTF
v_gene: TRBV30; abundance: NA; j_gene: TRBJ2-1; d_gene: NA; CDR3nt: TGTGCCTGGAGACCGGGCAATGAGCAGTTCTTC; CDR3aa: CAWRPGNEQFF
v_gene: TRBV7-2; abundance: NA; j_gene: TRBJ2-7; d_gene: TRBD2; CDR3nt: TGTGCCAGCAGCTTTTTAGGACTAGCGGAGACCTACGAGCAGTACTTC; CDR3aa: CASSFLGLAETYEQYF
v_gene: TRBV5-6; abundance: NA; j_gene: TRBJ2-7; d_gene: NA; CDR3nt: TGTGCCAGCAGCTTCCAGGGCTCCTACGAGCAGTACTTC; CDR3aa: CASSFQGSYEQYF
v_gene: TRBV5-1; abundance: once; j_gene: TRBJ2-7; d_gene: NA; CDR3nt: TGCGCCAGCAGCTTGACGGGGACCTACGAGCAGTACTTC; CDR3aa: CASSLTGTYEQYF
v_gene: TRBV16; abundance: NA; j_gene: TRBJ1-5; d_gene: NA; CDR3nt: TGTGCCAGCAGCCCCCAGCGAGTTGGCAATCAGCCCCAGCATTTT; CDR3aa: CASSPQRVGNQPQHF
v_gene: TRBV28; abundance: NA; j_gene: TRBJ2-7; d_gene: NA; CDR3nt: TGTGCCAGCAGTCCCGGACACTTCGGCGGCGAGCAGTACTTC; CDR3aa: CASSPGHFGGEQYF
v_gene: TRBV5-8; abundance: NA; j_gene: TRBJ2-7; d_gene: TRBD2; CDR3nt: TGTGCCAGCAGCTGGGGGCTAGCGGGAGGGTCCTACGAGCAGTACTTC; CDR3aa: CASSWGLAGGSYEQYF
v_gene: TRBV28; abundance: NA; j_gene: TRBJ2-1; d_gene: NA; CDR3nt: TGTGCCAGCAGTTTAGAGGGGGGGCGGTTCTTC; CDR3aa: CASSLEGGRFF
v_gene: TRBV19; abundance: NA; j_gene: TRBJ1-2; d_gene: NA; CDR3nt: TGTGCCAGTAGTATAGATAGCCGTCTCTCCGGCTACACCTTC; CDR3aa: CASSIDSRLSGYTF
v_gene: TRBV7-2; abundance: NA; j_gene: TRBJ1-2; d_gene: TRBD1; CDR3nt: TGTGCCAGCAGCTTAGGGACAGGGGCTGGCTACACCTTC; CDR3aa: CASSLGTGAGYTF
v_gene: TRBV2; abundance: NA; j_gene: TRBJ2-1; d_gene: TRBD2; CDR3nt: TGTGCCAGCAGTAGGTTTTCGGGACTAGCGGTATACAATGAGCAGTTCTTC; CDR3aa: CASSRFSGLAVYNEQFF